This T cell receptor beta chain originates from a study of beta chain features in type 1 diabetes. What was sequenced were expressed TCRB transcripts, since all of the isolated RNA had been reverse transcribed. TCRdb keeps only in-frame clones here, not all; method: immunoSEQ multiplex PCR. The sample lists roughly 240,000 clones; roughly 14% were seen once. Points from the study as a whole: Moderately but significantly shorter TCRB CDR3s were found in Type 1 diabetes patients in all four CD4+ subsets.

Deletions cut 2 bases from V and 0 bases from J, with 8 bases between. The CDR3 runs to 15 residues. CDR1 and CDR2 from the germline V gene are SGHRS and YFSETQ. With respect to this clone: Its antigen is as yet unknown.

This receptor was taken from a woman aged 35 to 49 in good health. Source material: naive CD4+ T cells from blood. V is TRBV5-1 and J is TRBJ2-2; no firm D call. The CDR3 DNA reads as TGCGCCAGCAGCTTTGCGGAACCGAACACCGGGGAGCTGTTTTTT. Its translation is CASSFAEPNTGELFF.